Described below is a single T cell receptor (beta chain) sequence and its context. No antigen is known for it. These data originate in a study of cytomegalovirus exposure and HLA in healthy donors. Study-level results: As immune exposure information, only CMV serostatus was available.

CDR1 is MGHRA, CDR2 YSYEKL, per germline. The CDR3 spans 15 residues. Unmatched junction bases numbered 4, after V lost 4 bases and J lost 7 bases. It was with 60 Vbeta and 13 Jbeta primers that the PCR ran. Using immunoSEQ multiplex PCR, the repertoire was profiled, and TCRdb retains in-frame clones only, with some absent. Here the sample spans some 130,000 clones, approximately 80% being singletons. The rearrangement links TRBV4-1 to TRBJ2-1; TRBD2 matches 13 bases. This TCR derives from a man aged 25 to 40 in good health and CMV-seronegative. Sequencing was performed on PBMCs. CDR3 sequence (DNA): TGCGCCAGCAGCCCAATGGGACTAGCGGGAAATGAGCAGTTCTTC. It yields the protein CASSPMGLAGNEQFF.